This TCR beta chain was sequenced during a study of cytomegalovirus exposure and HLA in healthy donors. Study conclusions and caveats: A further, later analysis showed that HLA-associated TCR beta chains (compared with equally common others) were more clonally expanded.

Primers included in the PCR were 60 Vbeta and 13 Jbeta primers. Sequencing was performed with immunoSEQ multiplex PCR; in TCRdb, only in-frame clones are kept and a portion is missing. Among around 160,000 clones listed, around 75% were seen once. The CDR3 has 14 amino acids. Germline lookup yields CDR1 SQVTM and CDR2 ANQGSEA. Unmatched junction bases numbered 0, after V lost 3 bases and J lost 2 bases. A word on this clone: Its target is unknown.

The material sequenced was PBMCs. The TCR originated in a woman aged 40-49 years in good health and CMV-seropositive. The chain has TRBV29-1 and TRBJ2-6, with TRBD1 matching over 8 bases. CDR3 bases: TGCAGCGTTGAGGACAGGGCTGGGGCCAACGTCCTGACTTTC. This encodes CSVEDRAGANVLTF.